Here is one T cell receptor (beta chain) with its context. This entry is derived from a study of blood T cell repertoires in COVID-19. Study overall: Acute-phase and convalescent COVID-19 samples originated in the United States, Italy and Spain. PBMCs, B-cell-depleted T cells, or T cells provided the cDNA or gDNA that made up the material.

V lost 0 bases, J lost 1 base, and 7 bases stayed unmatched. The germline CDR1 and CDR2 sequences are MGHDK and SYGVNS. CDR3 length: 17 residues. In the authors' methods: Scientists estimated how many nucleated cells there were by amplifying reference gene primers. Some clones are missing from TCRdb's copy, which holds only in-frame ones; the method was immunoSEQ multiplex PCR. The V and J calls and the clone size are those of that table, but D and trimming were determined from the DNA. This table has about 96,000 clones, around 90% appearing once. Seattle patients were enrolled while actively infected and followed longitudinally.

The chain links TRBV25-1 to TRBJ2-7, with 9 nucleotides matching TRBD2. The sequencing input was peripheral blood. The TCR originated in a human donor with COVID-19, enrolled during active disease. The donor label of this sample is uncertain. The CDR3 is CASSEYSGRPQSYEQYF. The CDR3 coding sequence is TGTGCCAGCAGTGAATACAGCGGGAGGCCTCAATCCTACGAGCAGTACTTC.